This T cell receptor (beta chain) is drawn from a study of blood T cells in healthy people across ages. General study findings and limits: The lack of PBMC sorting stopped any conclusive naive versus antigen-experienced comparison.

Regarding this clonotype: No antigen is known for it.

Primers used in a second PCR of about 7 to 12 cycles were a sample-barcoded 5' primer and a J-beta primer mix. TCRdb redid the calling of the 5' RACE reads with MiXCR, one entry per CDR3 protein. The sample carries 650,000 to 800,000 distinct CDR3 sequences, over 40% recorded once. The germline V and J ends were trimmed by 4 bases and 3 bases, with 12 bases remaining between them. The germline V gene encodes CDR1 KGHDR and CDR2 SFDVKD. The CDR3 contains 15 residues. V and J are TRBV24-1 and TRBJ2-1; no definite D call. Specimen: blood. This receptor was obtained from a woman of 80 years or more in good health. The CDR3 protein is CATSDGSRDYNEQFF. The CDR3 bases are TGTGCCACCAGTGACGGCAGTAGGGACTACAATGAGCAGTTCTTC.